This T cell receptor (beta chain) came from a study of blood T cell repertoires in COVID-19. About the research overall: Sites in the United States, Italy and Spain provided acute and convalescent COVID-19 samples. Sample material is recorded as cDNA or gDNA derived from T cells, B-cell-depleted T cells, or PBMCs.

TCRdb's copy holds only in-frame clones and misses some; the assay was immunoSEQ multiplex PCR. The sample lists 200,000 to 250,000 clones; 80% to 90% were seen once. Living in about two dozen US areas, the participants were between roughly 18 and 90 years of age. V gave up 4 bases and J gave up 0 bases, with 19 bases separating them. CDR3 length equals 17 residues. Germline-derived CDR1 and CDR2 are SQVTM and ANQGSEA. The clonotype was recovered from a woman under 30 in a cohort exposed to, infected with or recovered from COVID-19 (not recorded which). The V and J genes are TRBV29-1 and TRBJ2-1; D unclear. Sequenced sample: PBMCs or T cells enriched from blood (not recorded which). CDR3 loop: CSVGAWASTSSYNEQFF. The CDR3 bases are TGCAGCGTTGGGGCATGGGCTTCAACTTCCTCCTACAATGAGCAGTTCTTC.